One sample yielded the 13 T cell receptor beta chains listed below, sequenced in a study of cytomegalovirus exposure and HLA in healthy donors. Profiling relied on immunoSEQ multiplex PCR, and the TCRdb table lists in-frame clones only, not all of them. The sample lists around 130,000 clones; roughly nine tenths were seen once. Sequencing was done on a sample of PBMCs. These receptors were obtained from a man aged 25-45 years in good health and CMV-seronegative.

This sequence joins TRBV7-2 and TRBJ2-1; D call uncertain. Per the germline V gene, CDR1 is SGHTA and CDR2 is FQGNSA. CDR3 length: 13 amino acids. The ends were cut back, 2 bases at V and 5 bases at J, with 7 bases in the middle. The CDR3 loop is CASSLTNNNEQFF. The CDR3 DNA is TGTGCCAGCAGCTTAACTAATAACAATGAGCAGTTCTTC.

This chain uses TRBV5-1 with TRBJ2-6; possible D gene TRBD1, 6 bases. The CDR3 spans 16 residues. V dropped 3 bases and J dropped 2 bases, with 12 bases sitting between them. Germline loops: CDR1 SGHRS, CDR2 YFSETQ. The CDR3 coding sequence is TGCGCCAGCAGCTCCTATACAGGGACTGGGGCCAACGTCCTGACTTTC. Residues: CASSSYTGTGANVLTF.

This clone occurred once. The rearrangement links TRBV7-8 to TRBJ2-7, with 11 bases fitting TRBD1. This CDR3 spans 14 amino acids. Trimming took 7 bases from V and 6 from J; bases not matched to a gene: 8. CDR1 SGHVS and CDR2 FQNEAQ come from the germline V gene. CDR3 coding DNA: TGTGCCAGCACACCCTGGGACAGGGGGAGCGAGCAGTACTTC. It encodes CASTPWDRGSEQYF.

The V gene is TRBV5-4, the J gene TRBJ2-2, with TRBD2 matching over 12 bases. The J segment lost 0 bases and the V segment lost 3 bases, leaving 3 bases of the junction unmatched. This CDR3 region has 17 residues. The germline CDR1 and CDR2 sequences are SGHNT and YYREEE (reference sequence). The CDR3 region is CASSSRTSGTNTGELFF. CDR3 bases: TGTGCCAGCAGCTCTCGGACTAGCGGGACGAACACCGGGGAGCTGTTTTTT. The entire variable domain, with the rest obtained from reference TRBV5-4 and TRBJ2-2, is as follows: ETGVTQSPTHLIKTRGQQVTLRCSSQSGHNTVSWYQQALGQGPQFIFQYYREEENGRGNFPPRFSGLQFPNYSSELNVNALELDDSALYLCASSSRTSGTNTGELFFGEGSRLTVL.

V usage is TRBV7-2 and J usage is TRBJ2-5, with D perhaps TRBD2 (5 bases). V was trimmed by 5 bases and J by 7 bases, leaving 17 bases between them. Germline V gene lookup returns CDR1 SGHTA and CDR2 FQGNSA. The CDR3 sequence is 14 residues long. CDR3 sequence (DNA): TGTGCCAGCAGCCAGACTTCACTGGCGGGGACCCAGTACTTC. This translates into CASSQTSLAGTQYF.

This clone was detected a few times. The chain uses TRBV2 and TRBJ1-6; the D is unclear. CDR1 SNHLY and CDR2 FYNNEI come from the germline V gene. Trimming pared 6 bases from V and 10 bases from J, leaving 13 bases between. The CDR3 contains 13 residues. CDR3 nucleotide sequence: TGTGCCAGCAGCGTACTCCTAGAATCACCCCTCCACTTT. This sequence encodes CASSVLLESPLHF. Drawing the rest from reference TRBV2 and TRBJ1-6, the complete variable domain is EPEVTQTPSHQVTQMGQEVILRCVPISNHLYFYWYRQILGQKVEFLVSFYNNEISEKSEIFDDQFSVERPDGSNFTLKIRSTKLEDSAMYFCASSVLLESPLHFGNGTRLTVT.

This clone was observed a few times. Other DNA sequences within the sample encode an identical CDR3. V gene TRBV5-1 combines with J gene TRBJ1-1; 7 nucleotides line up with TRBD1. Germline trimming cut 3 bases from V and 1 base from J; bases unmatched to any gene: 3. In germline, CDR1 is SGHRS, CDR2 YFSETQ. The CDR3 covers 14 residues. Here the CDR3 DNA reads TGCGCCAGCAGCTCAGGACAGGCGAACACTGAAGCTTTCTTT. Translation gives CASSSGQANTEAFF.

The CDR3 sequence is CASSYPQGTNTGELFF. The CDR3, as DNA: TGTGCCAGCAGTTACCCGCAGGGGACGAACACCGGGGAGCTGTTTTTT. V is TRBV6-5 and J is TRBJ2-2; D might be TRBD1 (6 bases). Germline CDR1 is MNHEY and CDR2 is SVGAGI. The ends were cut back, 2 bases at V and 0 bases at J, with 10 bases in the middle. The CDR3 is made up of 16 amino acids.

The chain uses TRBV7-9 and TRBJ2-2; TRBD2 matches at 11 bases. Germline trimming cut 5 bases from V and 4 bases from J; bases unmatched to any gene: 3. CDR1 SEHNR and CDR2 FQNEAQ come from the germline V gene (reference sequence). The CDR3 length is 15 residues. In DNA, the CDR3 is TGTGCCAGCAGCGTTCTAGCGGGGGGCACCGGGGAGCTGTTTTTT. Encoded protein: CASSVLAGGTGELFF.

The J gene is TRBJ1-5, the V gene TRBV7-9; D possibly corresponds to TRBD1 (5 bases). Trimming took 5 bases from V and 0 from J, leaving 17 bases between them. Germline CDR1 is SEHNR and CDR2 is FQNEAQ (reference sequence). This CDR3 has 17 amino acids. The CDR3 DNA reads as TGTGCCAGCAGCCCCGGACGGGGGATATATAGCAATCAGCCCCAGCATTTT. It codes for CASSPGRGIYSNQPQHF. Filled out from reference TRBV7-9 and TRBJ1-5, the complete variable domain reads DTGVSQNPRHKITKRGQNVTFRCDPISEHNRLYWYRQTLGQGPEFLTYFQNEAQLEKSRLLSDRFSAERPKGSFSTLEIQRTEQGDSAMYLCASSPGRGIYSNQPQHFGDGTRLSIL.

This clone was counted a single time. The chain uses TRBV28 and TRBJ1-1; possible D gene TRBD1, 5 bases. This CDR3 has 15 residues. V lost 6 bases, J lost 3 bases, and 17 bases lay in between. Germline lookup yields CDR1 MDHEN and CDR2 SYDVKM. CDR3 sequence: CASRSRGWADTEAFF. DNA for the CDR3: TGTGCCAGCAGGTCTAGGGGCTGGGCGGACACTGAAGCTTTCTTT.

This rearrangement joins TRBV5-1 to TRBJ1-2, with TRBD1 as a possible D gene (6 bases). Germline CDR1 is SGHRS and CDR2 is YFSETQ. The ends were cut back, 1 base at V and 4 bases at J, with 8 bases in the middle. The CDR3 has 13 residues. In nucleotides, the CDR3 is TGCGCCAGCAGCTTGTCAGGGGTCTATGGCTACACCTTC. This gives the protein CASSLSGVYGYTF. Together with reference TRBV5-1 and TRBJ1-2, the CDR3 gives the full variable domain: KAGVTQTPRYLIKTRGQQVTLSCSPISGHRSVSWYQQTPGQGLQFLFEYFSETQRNKGNFPGRFSGRQFSNSRSEMNVSTLELGDSALYLCASSLSGVYGYTFGSGTRLTVV.

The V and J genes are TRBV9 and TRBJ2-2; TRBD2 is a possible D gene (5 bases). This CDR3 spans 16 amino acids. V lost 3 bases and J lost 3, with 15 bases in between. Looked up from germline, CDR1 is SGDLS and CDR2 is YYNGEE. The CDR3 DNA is TGTGCCAGCAGCGCAAGTACGGGGTGGGACACCGGGGAGCTGTTTTTT. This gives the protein CASSASTGWDTGELFF.